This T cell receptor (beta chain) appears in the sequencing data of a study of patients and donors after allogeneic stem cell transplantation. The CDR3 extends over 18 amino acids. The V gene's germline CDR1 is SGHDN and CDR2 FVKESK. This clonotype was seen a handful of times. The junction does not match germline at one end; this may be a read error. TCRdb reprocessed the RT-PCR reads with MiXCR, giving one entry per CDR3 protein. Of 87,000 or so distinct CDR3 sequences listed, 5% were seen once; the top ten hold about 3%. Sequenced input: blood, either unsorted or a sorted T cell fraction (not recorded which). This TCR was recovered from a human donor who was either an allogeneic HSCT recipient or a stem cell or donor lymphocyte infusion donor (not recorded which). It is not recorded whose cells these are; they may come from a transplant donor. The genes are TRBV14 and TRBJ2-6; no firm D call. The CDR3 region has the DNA TGTGCCAGCAGCAAAGAAATAAACGCCCACTCTGGGGCCAACGTCCTGACTTTC. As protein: CASSKEINAHSGANVLTF.